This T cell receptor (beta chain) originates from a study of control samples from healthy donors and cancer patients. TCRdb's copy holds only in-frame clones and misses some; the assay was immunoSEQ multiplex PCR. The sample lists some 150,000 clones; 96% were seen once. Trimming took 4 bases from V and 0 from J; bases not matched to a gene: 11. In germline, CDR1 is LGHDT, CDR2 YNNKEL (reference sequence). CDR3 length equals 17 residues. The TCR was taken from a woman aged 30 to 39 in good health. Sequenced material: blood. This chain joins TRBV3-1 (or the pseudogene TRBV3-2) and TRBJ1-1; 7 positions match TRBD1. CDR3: CASSPQGVPRMNTEAFF. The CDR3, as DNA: TGTGCCAGCAGCCCCCAGGGGGTCCCTAGAATGAACACTGAAGCTTTCTTT.